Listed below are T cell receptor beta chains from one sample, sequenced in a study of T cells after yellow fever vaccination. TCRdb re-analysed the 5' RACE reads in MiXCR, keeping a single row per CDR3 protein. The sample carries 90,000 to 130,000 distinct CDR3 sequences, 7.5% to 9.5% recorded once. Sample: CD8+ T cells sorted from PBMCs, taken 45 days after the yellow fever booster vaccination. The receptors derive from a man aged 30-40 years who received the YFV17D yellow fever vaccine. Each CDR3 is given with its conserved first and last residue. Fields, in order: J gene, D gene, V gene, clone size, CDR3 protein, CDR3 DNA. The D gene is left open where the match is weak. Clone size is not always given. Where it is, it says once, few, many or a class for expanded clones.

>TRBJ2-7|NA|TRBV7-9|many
CASMGGYEQYF
TGTGCCAGCATGGGCGGCTACGAGCAGTACTTC
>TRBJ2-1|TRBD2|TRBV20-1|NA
CSTSGTSGRARGNEQFF
TGCAGCACTTCGGGAACTAGCGGGAGGGCCAGGGGCAATGAGCAGTTCTTC
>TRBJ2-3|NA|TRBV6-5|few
CASSYSPIPAENTQYF
TGTGCCAGCAGTTACTCTCCTATTCCCGCTGAGAATACGCAGTATTTT
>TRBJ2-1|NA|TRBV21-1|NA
CASSRSHKRANEQFF
TGTGCCAGCAGCAGATCCCACAAAAGGGCCAATGAGCAGTTCTTC
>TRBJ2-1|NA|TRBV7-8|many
CASSLAVPGDEQFF
TGTGCCAGCAGCTTAGCAGTCCCGGGGGATGAGCAGTTCTTC
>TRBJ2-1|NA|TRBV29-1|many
CSVMSGEQFF
TGCAGCGTTATGTCGGGCGAGCAGTTCTTC
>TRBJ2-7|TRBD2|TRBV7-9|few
CATRGGDSRPYEQYF
TGTGCCACCCGGGGAGGGGACTCTCGACCCTACGAGCAGTACTTC
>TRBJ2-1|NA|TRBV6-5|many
CASSYSGSYNEQFF
TGTGCCAGCAGTTACTCTGGCTCCTACAATGAGCAGTTCTTC
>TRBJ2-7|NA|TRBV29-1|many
CSVSDLHSGEQYF
TGCAGCGTCTCGGACCTCCACTCGGGGGAGCAGTACTTC
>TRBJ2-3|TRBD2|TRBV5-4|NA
CASSLGDGLALNTQYF
TGTGCCAGCAGCTTGGGAGACGGACTAGCCCTCAATACGCAGTATTTT
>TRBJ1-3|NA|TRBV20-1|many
CSAYRDNYNTIYF
TGCAGTGCCTACAGGGATAATTACAACACCATATATTTT